The clone carrying this T cell receptor (beta chain) was seen a single time. As yet, its antigen is unknown. This entry is derived from a study of cytomegalovirus exposure and HLA in healthy donors. General study results and limits: Diagnosis of cytomegalovirus status made by the classifier reportedly showed high specificity and sensitivity. Usually a TCR sequence was rare, but some public TCRs were found in many donors.

Clones were sequenced by immunoSEQ multiplex PCR, and TCRdb holds only the in-frame ones, with some missing. The repertoire has about 160,000 clones, 65% to 90% of them found once; the top ten carry approximately 2.1%. The ends lost 3 bases at V and 6 bases at J; junction bases unmatched: 10. The CDR3 totals 15 residues. Germline CDR1 is SGHTA and CDR2 is FQGNSA. Sequenced sample: PBMCs. This chain connects TRBV7-2 to TRBJ1-2; 7 bases line up with TRBD1. The clonotype originates from a woman aged 18-29 years in good health and CMV-seronegative. The CDR3 DNA is TGTGCCAGCAGCTTTCCAGACAGGGCGGCAGATGGCTACACCTTC. The encoded protein is CASSFPDRAADGYTF.